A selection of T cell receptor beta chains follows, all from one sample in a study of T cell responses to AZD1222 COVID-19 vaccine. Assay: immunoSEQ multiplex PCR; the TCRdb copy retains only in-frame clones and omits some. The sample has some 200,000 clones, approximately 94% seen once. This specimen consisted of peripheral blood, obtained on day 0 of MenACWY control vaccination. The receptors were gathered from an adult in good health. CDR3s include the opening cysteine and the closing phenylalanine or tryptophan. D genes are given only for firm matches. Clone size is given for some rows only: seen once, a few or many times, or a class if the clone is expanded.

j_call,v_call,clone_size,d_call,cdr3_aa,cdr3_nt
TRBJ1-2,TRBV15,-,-,CATSKSRVGYGYTF,TGTGCCACCAGCAAATCGAGGGTGGGCTATGGCTACACCTTC
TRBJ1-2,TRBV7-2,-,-,CASRSQDSYGYTF,TGTGCCAGCAGAAGTCAAGACAGTTACGGCTACACCTTC
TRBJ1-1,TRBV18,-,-,CASSPLEQVGAGSEAFF,TGTGCCAGCTCACCCCTCGAGCAGGTAGGGGCTGGGAGTGAAGCTTTCTTT
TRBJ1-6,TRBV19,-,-,CASSIGRGGPLHF,TGTGCCAGTAGTATTGGGAGGGGAGGACCCCTCCACTTT
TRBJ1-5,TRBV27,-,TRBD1,CASSGTAYQPQHF,TGTGCCAGCAGTGGGACAGCGTATCAGCCCCAGCATTTT
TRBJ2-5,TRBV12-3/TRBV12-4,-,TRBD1,CASSLTGGETQYF,TGTGCCAGCAGTTTAACAGGGGGAGAGACCCAGTACTTC
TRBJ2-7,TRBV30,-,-,CAWSANYEQYF,TGTGCCTGGAGTGCCAATTACGAGCAGTACTTC
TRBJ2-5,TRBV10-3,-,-,CAIKPDLVGETQYF,TGTGCCATCAAGCCGGACTTGGTGGGGGAGACCCAGTACTTC
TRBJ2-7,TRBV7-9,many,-,CASSLGGLEQYF,TGTGCCAGCAGCTTAGGAGGGCTCGAGCAGTACTTC
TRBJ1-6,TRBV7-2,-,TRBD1,CASSLSGTDGSPLHF,TGTGCCAGCAGCCTTTCCGGGACAGACGGCTCACCCCTCCACTTT
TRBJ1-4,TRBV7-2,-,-,CASSPTWGLEKLFF,TGTGCCAGCAGCCCCACTTGGGGGCTTGAAAAACTGTTTTTT
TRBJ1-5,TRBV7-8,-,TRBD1,CASSLVPQGAYQPQHF,TGTGCCAGCAGCTTAGTCCCCCAGGGGGCGTATCAGCCCCAGCATTTT
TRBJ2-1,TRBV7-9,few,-,CASLPPDGEQFF,TGTGCCAGCCTTCCCCCCGACGGGGAGCAGTTCTTC
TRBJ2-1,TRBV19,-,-,CASSIGGAGSYNEQFF,TGTGCCAGTAGTATAGGTGGGGCAGGGTCCTACAATGAGCAGTTCTTC
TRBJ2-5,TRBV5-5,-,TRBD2,CASSAVAGGLQETQYF,TGTGCCAGCAGCGCGGTAGCGGGGGGCCTACAAGAGACCCAGTACTTC
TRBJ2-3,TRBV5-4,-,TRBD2,CASSLTSGGDTQYF,TGTGCCAGCAGCTTGACTAGCGGGGGGGATACGCAGTATTTT
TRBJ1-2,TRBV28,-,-,CASSLVLGQNYGYTF,TGTGCCAGCAGTTTAGTTCTGGGGCAAAACTATGGCTACACCTTC
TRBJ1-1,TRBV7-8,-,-,CASSLWGGLDTEAFF,TGTGCCAGCAGCTTATGGGGGGGATTGGACACTGAAGCTTTCTTT
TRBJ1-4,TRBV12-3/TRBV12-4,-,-,CASGRSGGEKLFF,TGTGCCAGCGGGAGGTCTGGCGGCGAAAAACTGTTTTTT
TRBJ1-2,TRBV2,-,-,CASSVETGPAGYTF,TGTGCCAGCAGTGTTGAGACGGGCCCAGCTGGCTACACCTTC
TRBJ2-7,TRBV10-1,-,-,CASSAPGDTYEQYF,TGCGCCAGCAGTGCGCCAGGGGACACCTACGAGCAGTACTTC
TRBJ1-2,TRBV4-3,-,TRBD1,CASSQGTGDYGYTF,TGCGCCAGCAGCCAGGGGACAGGGGATTATGGCTACACCTTC
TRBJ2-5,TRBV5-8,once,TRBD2,CASSLGLAGPKETQYF,TGTGCCAGCAGCTTGGGACTAGCGGGGCCTAAGGAGACCCAGTACTTC
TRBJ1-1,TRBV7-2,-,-,CASSPNGTPNRAFF,TGTGCCAGCAGCCCAAACGGGACGCCGAATCGGGCTTTCTTT
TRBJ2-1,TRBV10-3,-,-,CAISEGGPSSYNEQFF,TGTGCCATCAGTGAGGGGGGGCCGAGCTCCTACAATGAGCAGTTCTTC
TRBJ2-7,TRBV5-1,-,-,CASSLERSQGTSYEQYF,TGCGCCAGCAGCTTGGAACGATCGCAGGGGACCTCCTACGAGCAGTACTTC
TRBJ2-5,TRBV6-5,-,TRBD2,CASRAGVGGETQYF,TGTGCCAGCAGAGCTGGGGTGGGGGGGGAGACCCAGTACTTC
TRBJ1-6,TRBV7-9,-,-,CASSLDSPNSPLHF,TGTGCCAGCAGCTTGGACAGTCCTAATTCACCCCTCCACTTT
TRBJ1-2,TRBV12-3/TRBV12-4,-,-,CASSSVGSYGYTF,TGTGCCAGCAGTTCTGTGGGCAGCTATGGCTACACCTTC
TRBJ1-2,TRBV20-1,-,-,CSRKMGGGYTF,TGCAGTCGCAAGATGGGCGGTGGCTACACCTTC
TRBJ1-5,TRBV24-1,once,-,CATSHDGSNQPQHF,TGTGCCACCAGTCACGACGGAAGCAATCAGCCCCAGCATTTT
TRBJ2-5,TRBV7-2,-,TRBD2,CASSLSGAGETQYF,TGTGCCAGCAGCCTTAGCGGGGCGGGGGAGACCCAGTACTTC
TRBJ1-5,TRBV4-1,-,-,CASRDIGRNQPQHF,TGCGCCAGCAGGGACATAGGGAGGAATCAGCCCCAGCATTTT
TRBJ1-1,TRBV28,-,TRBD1,CASLTPGQGNTEAFF,TGTGCCAGCTTAACCCCGGGACAGGGCAACACTGAAGCTTTCTTT
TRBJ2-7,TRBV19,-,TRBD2,CASSIAGGSYEQYF,TGTGCCAGTAGTATTGCGGGGGGCTCCTACGAGCAGTACTTC
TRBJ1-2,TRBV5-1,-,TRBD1,CASSLVPGQGFYGYTF,TGCGCCAGCAGCCTAGTCCCGGGACAGGGATTCTATGGCTACACCTTC
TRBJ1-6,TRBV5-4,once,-,CASSLGGTWGSPLHF,TGTGCCAGCAGCTTGGGGGGCACATGGGGTTCACCCCTCCACTTT
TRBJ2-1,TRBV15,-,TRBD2,CATSRDWTSRVDEQFF,TGTGCCACCAGCAGAGATTGGACTAGCAGGGTCGATGAGCAGTTCTTC
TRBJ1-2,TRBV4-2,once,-,CASSQALGSNYGYTF,TGTGCCAGCAGCCAAGCGTTAGGCAGCAACTATGGCTACACCTTC
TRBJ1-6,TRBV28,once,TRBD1,CASIDWPGQGTPLHF,TGTGCCAGCATCGATTGGCCGGGACAGGGGACACCCCTCCACTTT
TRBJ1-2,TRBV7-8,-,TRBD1,CASSTRTGATNYGYTF,TGTGCCAGCAGCACTAGGACAGGAGCTACTAACTATGGCTACACCTTC
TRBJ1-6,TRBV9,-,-,CASSPHSSSYNSPLHF,TGTGCCAGCAGCCCACACTCGAGCTCCTATAATTCACCCCTCCACTTT
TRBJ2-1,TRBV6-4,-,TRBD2,CASRAGGSYNEQFF,TGTGCCAGCAGGGCGGGGGGATCCTACAATGAGCAGTTCTTC
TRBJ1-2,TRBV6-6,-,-,CASTLTQSYGYTF,TGTGCCAGCACCCTGACCCAGTCGTATGGCTACACCTTC
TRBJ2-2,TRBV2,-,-,CASSRGETGELFF,TGTGCCAGCAGCAGGGGGGAAACCGGGGAGCTGTTTTTT
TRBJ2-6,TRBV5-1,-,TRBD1,CASSYDRAGANVLTF,TGCGCCAGCAGCTACGACAGGGCTGGGGCCAACGTCCTGACTTTC
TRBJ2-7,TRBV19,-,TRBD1,CASSPGQGNEQYF,TGTGCCAGTAGCCCGGGACAGGGCAACGAGCAGTACTTC
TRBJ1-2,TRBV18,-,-,CASSPEGSYGYTF,TGTGCCAGCTCACCAGAGGGTTCCTATGGCTACACCTTC
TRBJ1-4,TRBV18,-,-,CASSPVRGINEKLFF,TGTGCCAGCTCACCCGTGAGGGGGATTAATGAAAAACTGTTTTTT
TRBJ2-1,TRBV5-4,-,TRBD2,CASSLRGGGAVGNEQFF,TGTGCCAGCAGCTTGCGGGGCGGGGGGGCGGTAGGCAATGAGCAGTTCTTC
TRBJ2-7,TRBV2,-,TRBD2,CASKEWGTTYEQYF,TGTGCCAGCAAGGAATGGGGGACTACCTACGAGCAGTACTTC
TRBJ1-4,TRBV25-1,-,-,CASSDTKRPNEKLFF,TGTGCCAGCAGTGATACGAAGCGCCCTAATGAAAAACTGTTTTTT
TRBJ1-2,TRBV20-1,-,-,CSARWGGYTF,TGCAGTGCTAGGTGGGGTGGCTACACCTTC
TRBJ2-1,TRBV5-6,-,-,CASSPNLVGYNEQFF,TGTGCCAGCAGCCCGAATCTAGTGGGCTACAATGAGCAGTTCTTC
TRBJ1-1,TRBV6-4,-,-,CASSDRPGPPF,TGTGCCAGCAGTGACAGGCCTGGACCCCCTTTT
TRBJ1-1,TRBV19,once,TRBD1,CASTTGTGTGRNTEAFF,TGTGCCAGTACCACTGGGACCGGGACAGGGAGGAACACTGAAGCTTTCTTT
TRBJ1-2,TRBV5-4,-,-,CASSRMGSGGYTF,TGTGCCAGCAGCCGGATGGGGAGCGGGGGCTACACCTTC
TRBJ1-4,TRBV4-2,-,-,CASSRSRTLNEKLFF,TGTGCCAGCAGCAGATCGAGGACCTTGAATGAAAAACTGTTTTTT
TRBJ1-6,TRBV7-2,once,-,CASSLVRNSPLHF,TGTGCCAGCAGCTTAGTCCGTAATTCACCCCTCCACTTT